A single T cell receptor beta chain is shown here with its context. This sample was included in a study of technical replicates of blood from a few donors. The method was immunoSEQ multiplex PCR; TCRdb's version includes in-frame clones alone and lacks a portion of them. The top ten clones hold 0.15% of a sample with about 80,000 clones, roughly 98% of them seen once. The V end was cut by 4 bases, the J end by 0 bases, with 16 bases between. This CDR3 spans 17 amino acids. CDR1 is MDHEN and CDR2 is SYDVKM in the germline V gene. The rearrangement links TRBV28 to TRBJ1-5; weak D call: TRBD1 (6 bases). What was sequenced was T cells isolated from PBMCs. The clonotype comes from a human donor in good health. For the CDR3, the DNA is TGTGCCAGCAGTTCGACCGGGACATACTATAGCAATCAGCCCCAGCATTTT. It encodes CASSSTGTYYSNQPQHF.